This T cell receptor (beta chain) was sequenced during a study of blood T cell repertoires in COVID-19. Study-wide background: Whether acute or convalescent, the COVID-19 samples came from the United States, Italy and Spain.

Germline CDR1 reads MRHNA; CDR2 reads SNTAGT. This CDR3 is built from 14 residues. Germline trimming cut 6 bases from V and 5 bases from J; bases unmatched to any gene: 5. Sequencing was performed with immunoSEQ multiplex PCR; in TCRdb, only in-frame clones are kept and a portion is missing. The sample includes roughly 180,000 clones, around 79% of them seen just once. During active infection, Seattle patients enrolled and were then monitored through disease. This chain uses TRBV6-4 with TRBJ2-1, with 9 bases that match TRBD2. This TCR was sampled from a woman aged 60-70 years with COVID-19, enrolled during active disease. The sample comprised peripheral blood. CDR3: CASRPGLAHNEQFF. The CDR3 nucleotides are TGTGCCAGCAGGCCGGGACTAGCTCACAATGAGCAGTTCTTC.